This T cell receptor beta chain was identified during a study of cytomegalovirus exposure and HLA in healthy donors. This clone turned up a few times. Antigen specificity is unknown. In the PCR, 60 Vbeta and 13 Jbeta primers were used. Here immunoSEQ multiplex PCR was the method, and the copy in TCRdb shows in-frame clones only, minus some. The repertoire consists of over 150,000 clones, with roughly 73% occurring once and the leading ten covering around 4.7%. Regarding the study as a whole: A later analysis by the authors found several of the most significant clusters apparently linked to common viral pathogens.

Between the trimmed V and J ends, which lost 4 bases and 3 bases, there was a span of 11 bases. The CDR3 is 13 amino acids. The germline V gene has CDR1 SGHDT and CDR2 YYEEEE. The J gene is TRBJ2-7, the V gene TRBV5-6; D may be TRBD1 (5 bases). This receptor was identified in a male donor in good health and CMV-seronegative. Sequencing was done on a sample of PBMCs. As DNA, the CDR3 is TGTGCCAGCAGCAGAGCGCAGGGCTACGAGCAGTACTTC. Its translation: CASSRAQGYEQYF.